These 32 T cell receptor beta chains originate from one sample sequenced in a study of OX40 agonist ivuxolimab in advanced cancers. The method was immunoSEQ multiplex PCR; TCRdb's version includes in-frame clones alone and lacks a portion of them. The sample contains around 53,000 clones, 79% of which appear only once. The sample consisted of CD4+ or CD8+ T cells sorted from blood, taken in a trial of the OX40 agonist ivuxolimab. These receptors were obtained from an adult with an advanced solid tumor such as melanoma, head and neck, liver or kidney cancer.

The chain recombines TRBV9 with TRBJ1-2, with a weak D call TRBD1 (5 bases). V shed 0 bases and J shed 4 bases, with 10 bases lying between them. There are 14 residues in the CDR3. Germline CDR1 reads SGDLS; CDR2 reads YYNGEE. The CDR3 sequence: CASSVETALYGYTF. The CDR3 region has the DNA TGTGCCAGCAGCGTAGAGACAGCACTCTATGGCTACACCTTC.

CDR3 in DNA: TGTGCCAGCTCACCAGCCTTCGGGGGGCACGAGCAGTACTTC. Translation gives CASSPAFGGHEQYF. The V gene is TRBV18, the J gene TRBJ2-7, with a weak D call TRBD2 (7 bases). The length of the CDR3 is 14 residues. V lost 2 bases and J lost 5, with 13 bases in between. CDR1 is KGHSH and CDR2 is LQKENI in the germline V gene.

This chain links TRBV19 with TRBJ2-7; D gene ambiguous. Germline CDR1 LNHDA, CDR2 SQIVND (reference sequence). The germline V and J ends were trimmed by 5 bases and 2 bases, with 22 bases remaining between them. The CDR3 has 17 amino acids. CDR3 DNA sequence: TGTGCCAGTAGTCTCCGACGGGCGGCAGGCCCGCCCTACGAGCAGTACTTC. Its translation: CASSLRRAAGPPYEQYF.

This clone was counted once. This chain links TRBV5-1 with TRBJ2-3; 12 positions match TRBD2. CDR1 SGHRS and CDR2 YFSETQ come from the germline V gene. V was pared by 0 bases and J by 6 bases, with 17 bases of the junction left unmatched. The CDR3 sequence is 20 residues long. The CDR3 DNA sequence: TGCGCCAGCAGCTTGGGTTCGGGACAGGGACCTAGCGGGAGGGCGGATACGCAGTATTTT. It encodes CASSLGSGQGPSGRADTQYF.

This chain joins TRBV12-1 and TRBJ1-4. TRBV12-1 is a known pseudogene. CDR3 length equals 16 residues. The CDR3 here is CASSFATPAINEKLFF. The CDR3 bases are TGTGCCAGCAGCTTCGCGACCCCGGCGATTAATGAAAAACTGTTTTTT.

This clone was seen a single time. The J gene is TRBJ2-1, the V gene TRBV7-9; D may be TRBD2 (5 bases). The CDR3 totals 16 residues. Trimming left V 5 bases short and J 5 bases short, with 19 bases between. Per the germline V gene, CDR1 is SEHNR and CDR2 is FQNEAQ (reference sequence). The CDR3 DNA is TGTGCCAGCAGCCTCGACGGGATACAGCTCCACAATGAGCAGTTCTTC. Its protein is CASSLDGIQLHNEQFF.

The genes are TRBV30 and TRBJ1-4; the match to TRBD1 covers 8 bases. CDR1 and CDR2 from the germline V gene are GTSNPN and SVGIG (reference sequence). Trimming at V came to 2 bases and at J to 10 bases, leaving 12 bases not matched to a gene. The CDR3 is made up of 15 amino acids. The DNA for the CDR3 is TGTGCCTGGAGTAACAGGACAGGGACAACCGTAAAACTGTTTTTT. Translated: CAWSNRTGTTVKLFF.

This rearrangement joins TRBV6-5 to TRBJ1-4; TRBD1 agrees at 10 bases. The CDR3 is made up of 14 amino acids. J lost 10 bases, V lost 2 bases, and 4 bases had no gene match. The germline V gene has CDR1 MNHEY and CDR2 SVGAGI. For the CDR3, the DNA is TGTGCCAGCAGTTACGGGACAGGGGACTTAAAACTGTTTTTT. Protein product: CASSYGTGDLKLFF.

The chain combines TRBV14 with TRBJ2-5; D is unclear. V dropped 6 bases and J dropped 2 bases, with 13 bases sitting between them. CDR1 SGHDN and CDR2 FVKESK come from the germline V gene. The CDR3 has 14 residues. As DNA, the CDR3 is TGTGCCAGCAGGACGATTAGGCCTCAAGAGACCCAGTACTTC. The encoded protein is CASRTIRPQETQYF.

CDR3: CASSQDAGYGYTF. CDR3 nucleotides: TGCGCCAGCAGCCAAGATGCTGGATATGGCTACACCTTC. The chain couples TRBV4-3 to TRBJ1-2; no clear D gene. V was cut by 0 bases and J by 5 bases, with 7 bases left in between. The CDR3 contains 13 residues. The germline V gene encodes CDR1 LGHNA and CDR2 YSLEER.

Here the CDR3 reads CASRTGTTYEQYF. For the CDR3, the DNA is TGTGCCAGCCGGACTGGGACAACCTACGAGCAGTACTTC. The chain is built from TRBV18 and TRBJ2-7, with D tentatively TRBD1 (6 bases). This CDR3 spans 13 amino acids. V gave up 8 bases and J gave up 2 bases, with 13 bases separating them. Germline V gene sequence: CDR1 KGHSH, CDR2 LQKENI.

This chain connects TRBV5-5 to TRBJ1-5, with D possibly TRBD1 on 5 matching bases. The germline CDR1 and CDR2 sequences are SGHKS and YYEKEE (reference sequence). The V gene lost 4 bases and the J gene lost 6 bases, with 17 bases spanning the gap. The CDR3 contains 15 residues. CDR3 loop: CASSMRQSGGQPQHF. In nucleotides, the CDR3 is TGTGCCAGCAGCATGCGACAGTCGGGGGGTCAGCCCCAGCATTTT.

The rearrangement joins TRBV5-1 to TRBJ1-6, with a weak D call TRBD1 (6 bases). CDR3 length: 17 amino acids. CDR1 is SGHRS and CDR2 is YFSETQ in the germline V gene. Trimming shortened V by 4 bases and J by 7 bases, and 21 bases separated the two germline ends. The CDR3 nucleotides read TGCGCCAGCAGCCAAGTTACCGGAGGGGGAACAAATTCACCCCTCCACTTT. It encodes CASSQVTGGGTNSPLHF.

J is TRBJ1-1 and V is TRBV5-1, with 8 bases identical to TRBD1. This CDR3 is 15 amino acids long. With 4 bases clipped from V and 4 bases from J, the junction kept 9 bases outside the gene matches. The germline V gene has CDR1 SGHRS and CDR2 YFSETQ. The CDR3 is CASSARQGKATEAFF. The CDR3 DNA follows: TGCGCCAGCAGCGCTAGACAGGGGAAGGCCACTGAAGCTTTCTTT.

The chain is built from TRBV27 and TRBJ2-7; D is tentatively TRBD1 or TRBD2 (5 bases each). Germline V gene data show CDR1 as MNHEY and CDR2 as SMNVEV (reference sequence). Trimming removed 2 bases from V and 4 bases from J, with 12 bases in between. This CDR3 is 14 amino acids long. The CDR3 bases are TGTGCCAGCAGTTTACAGAGGGGCGATTACGAGCAGTACTTC. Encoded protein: CASSLQRGDYEQYF.

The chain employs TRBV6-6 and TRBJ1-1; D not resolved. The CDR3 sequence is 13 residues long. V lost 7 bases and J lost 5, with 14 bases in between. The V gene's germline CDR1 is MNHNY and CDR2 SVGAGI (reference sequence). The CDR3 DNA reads TGTGCCAGCATGCCGACCACGAGTACTGAAGCTTTCTTT. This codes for CASMPTTSTEAFF.

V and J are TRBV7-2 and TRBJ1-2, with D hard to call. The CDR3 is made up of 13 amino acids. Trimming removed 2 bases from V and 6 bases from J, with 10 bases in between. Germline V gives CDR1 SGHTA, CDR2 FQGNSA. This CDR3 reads CASSLNGADGYTF. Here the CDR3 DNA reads TGTGCCAGCAGCTTAAATGGAGCGGATGGCTACACCTTC.

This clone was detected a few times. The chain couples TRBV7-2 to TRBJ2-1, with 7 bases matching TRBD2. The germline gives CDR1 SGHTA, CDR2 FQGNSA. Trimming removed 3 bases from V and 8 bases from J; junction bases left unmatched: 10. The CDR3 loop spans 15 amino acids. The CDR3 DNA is TGTGCCAGCAGCTTGAAGCGGGACTGGTGGGATGAGCAGTTCTTC. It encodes CASSLKRDWWDEQFF.

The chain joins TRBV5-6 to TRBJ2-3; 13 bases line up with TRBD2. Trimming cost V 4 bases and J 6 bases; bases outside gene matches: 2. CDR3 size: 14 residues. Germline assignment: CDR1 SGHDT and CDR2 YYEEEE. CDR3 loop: CASSPTSGGDTQYF. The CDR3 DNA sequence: TGTGCCAGCAGCCCGACTAGCGGGGGGGATACGCAGTATTTT.

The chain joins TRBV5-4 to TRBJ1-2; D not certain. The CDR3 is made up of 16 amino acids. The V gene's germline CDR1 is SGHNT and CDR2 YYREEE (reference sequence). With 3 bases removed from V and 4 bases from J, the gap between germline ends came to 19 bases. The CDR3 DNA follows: TGTGCCAGCAGCTCGCCGCGGGCCGGGCTCTCCTATGGCTACACCTTC. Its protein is CASSSPRAGLSYGYTF.

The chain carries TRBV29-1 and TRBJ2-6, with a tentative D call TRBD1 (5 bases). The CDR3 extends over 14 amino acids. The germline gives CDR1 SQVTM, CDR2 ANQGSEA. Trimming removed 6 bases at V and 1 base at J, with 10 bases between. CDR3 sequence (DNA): TGCAGCGTAGCAGGGTCATCTGGGGCCAACGTCCTGACTTTC. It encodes CSVAGSSGANVLTF.

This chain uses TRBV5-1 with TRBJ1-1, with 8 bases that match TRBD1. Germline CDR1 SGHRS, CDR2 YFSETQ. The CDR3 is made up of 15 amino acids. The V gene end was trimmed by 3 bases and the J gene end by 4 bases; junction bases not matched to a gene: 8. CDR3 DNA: TGCGCCAGCAGCTCTCGGACAGGGTCGGGCACTGAAGCTTTCTTT. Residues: CASSSRTGSGTEAFF.

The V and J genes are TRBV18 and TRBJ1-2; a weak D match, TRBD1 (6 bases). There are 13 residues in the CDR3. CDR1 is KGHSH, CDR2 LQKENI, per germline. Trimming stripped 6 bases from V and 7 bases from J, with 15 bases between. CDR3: CASSVQGATGYTF. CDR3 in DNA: TGTGCCAGCTCGGTACAGGGCGCGACTGGCTACACCTTC.

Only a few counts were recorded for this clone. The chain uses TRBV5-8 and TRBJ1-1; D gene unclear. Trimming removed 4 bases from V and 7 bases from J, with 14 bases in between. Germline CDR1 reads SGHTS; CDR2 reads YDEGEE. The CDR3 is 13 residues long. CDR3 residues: CASSPTIWSEAFF. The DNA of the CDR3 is TGTGCCAGCAGCCCGACGATATGGAGTGAAGCTTTCTTT. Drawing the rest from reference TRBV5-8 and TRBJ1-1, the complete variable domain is EAGVTQSPTHLIKTRGQQATLRCSPISGHTSVYWYQQALGLGLQFLLWYDEGEERNRGNFPPRFSGRQFPNYSSELNVNALELEDSALYLCASSPTIWSEAFFGQGTRLTVV.

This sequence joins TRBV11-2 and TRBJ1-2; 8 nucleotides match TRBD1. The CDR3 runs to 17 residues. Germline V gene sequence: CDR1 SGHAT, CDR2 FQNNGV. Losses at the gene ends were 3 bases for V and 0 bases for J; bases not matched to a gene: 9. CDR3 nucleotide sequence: TGTGCCAGCAGCTTCCAAAGGACAGGGATAGCTAACTATGGCTACACCTTC. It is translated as CASSFQRTGIANYGYTF.

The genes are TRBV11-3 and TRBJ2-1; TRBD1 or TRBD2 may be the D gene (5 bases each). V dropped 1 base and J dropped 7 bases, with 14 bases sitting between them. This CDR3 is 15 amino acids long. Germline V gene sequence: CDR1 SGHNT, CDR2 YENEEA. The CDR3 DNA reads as TGTGCCAGCAGCTTAGGTAGCAGGTGGGGGAATGAGCAGTTCTTC. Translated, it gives CASSLGSRWGNEQFF.

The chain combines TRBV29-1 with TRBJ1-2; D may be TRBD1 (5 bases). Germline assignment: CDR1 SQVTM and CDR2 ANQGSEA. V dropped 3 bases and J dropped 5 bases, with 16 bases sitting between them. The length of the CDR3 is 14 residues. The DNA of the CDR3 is TGCAGCGTTGATGGGGGAAATCTCCTTTATGGCTACACCTTC. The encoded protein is CSVDGGNLLYGYTF.

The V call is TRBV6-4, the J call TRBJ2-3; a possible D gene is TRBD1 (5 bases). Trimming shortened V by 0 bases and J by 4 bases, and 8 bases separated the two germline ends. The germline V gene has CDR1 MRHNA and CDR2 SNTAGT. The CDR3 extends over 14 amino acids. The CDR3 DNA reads TGTGCCAGCAGTGACTCGCAGGGTGCAGATACGCAGTATTTT. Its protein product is CASSDSQGADTQYF.

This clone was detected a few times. CDR3 residues: CASSLGFAGAAQYF. In DNA form, the CDR3 reads TGTGCCAGCAGCTTGGGATTTGCGGGGGCCGCGCAGTACTTC. This chain joins TRBV11-2 and TRBJ2-7; tentative D call: TRBD2 (7 bases). CDR1 and CDR2 from the germline V gene are SGHAT and FQNNGV. The CDR3 covers 14 residues. V was shortened by 3 bases and J by 9 bases, with 18 bases between the two germline ends.

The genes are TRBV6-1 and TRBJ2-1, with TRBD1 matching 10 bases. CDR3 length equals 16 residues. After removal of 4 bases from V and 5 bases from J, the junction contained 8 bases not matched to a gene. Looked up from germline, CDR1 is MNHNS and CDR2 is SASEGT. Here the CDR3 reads CASSGTGTGVNNEQFF. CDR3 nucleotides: TGTGCCAGCAGTGGCACCGGGACAGGGGTAAACAATGAGCAGTTCTTC.

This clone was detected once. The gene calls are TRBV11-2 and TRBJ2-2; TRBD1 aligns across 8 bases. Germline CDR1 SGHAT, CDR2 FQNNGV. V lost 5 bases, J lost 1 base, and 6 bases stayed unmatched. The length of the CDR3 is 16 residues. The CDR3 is CASSPRDRRNTGELFF. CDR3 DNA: TGTGCCAGCAGCCCTCGGGACAGGAGGAACACCGGGGAGCTGTTTTTT.

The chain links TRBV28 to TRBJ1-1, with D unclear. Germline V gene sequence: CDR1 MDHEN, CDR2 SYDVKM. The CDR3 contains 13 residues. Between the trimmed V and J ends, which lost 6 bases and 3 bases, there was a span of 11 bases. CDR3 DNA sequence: TGTGCCAGCAGACTTGACCCATACACTGAAGCTTTCTTT. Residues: CASRLDPYTEAFF.